The present TCR beta chain was sequenced within a study of CD8 T cells in Susac syndrome. Findings and limits, study-wide: The relatively small number of individuals in the TCR sequencing and HLA analysis was acknowledged by the study.

In contrast to the negatively isolated CD8+ and CD4+ T cells, TEMRA cells were FACS-enriched. Reverse transcription of roughly 0.5 to 1 ug RNA was carried out with random hexamers. Amplification of TCR beta CDR3 spanned 54 Vbeta and 13 Jbeta via immunoSEQ multiplex PCR. In TCRdb, the immunoSEQ multiplex PCR reads were re-called with MiXCR into one record per CDR3 protein. The sample carries around 300,000 distinct CDR3 sequences, around 89% recorded once. V lost 1 base, J lost 2 bases, and 5 bases stayed unmatched. CDR3 length: 16 residues. Germline V gene data show CDR1 as KGHDR and CDR2 as SFDVKD. On this clonotype itself: As yet, its antigen is unknown.

The genes are TRBV24-1 and TRBJ2-3, with 7 nucleotides matching TRBD1. The sequenced sample consisted of CD8+ T cells from PBMCs. The TCR comes from a human donor with multiple sclerosis. The CDR3 nucleotides are TGTGCCACCAGTGATTTCTACGGGACAGACACAGATACGCAGTATTTT. Translating gives CATSDFYGTDTDTQYF.